What follows is one TCR beta chain and its context. This sample is drawn from a study of cytomegalovirus exposure and HLA in healthy donors. About the study: Per a later analysis, the 550 to 850 first-cohort and some 110 validation repertoires shared one platform.

TCRdb's table, derived via immunoSEQ multiplex PCR, lists solely in-frame clones and lacks some. The sample records more than 85,000 clones, approximately 90% being singletons. Germline CDR1 is LNHNV and CDR2 is YYDKDF (reference sequence). The CDR3 spans 14 residues. Deletions cut 5 bases from V and 2 bases from J, with 12 bases between. What was sequenced was PBMCs. The genes are TRBV15 and TRBJ1-1; maybe TRBD1 (5 bases). This receptor was taken from a young woman in good health and CMV-seropositive. The CDR3 loop is CATSDKTANTEAFF. The DNA for the CDR3 is TGTGCCACCAGCGACAAGACAGCTAACACTGAAGCTTTCTTT.